These 5 T cell receptor beta chains share one sample of origin, sequenced in a study of blood T cell repertoires in COVID-19. Here immunoSEQ multiplex PCR was the method, and the copy in TCRdb shows in-frame clones only, minus some. In the table there are approximately 230,000 clones, 70% to 90% of which are singletons. What was sequenced was peripheral blood. Receptor source: a man aged 18 to 29 with active or convalescent COVID-19.

This clone appeared a few times. The chain combines TRBV9 with TRBJ1-3; D gene uncertain. This CDR3 has 18 residues. Deletions cut 0 bases from V and 0 bases from J, with 16 bases between. Germline V gene lookup returns CDR1 SGDLS and CDR2 YYNGEE. CDR3 in amino acids: CASSVVGEATSSGNTIYF. The CDR3 DNA sequence: TGTGCCAGCAGCGTAGTTGGAGAGGCAACCTCCTCTGGAAACACCATATATTTT.

V is TRBV9 and J is TRBJ2-2, with 12 bases identical to TRBD1. The CDR3 consists of 18 residues. Germline trimming cut 2 bases from V and 5 bases from J; bases unmatched to any gene: 10. CDR1 is SGDLS and CDR2 is YYNGEE in the germline V gene. The CDR3 spells CASSVISGTGGLTGELFF. CDR3 coding DNA: TGTGCCAGCAGCGTGATTTCGGGGACAGGGGGCTTAACCGGGGAGCTGTTTTTT.

This rearrangement joins TRBV12-5 to TRBJ1-1, with D possibly being TRBD1 (6 bases). The germline V and J ends were trimmed by 7 bases and 4 bases, with 16 bases remaining between them. CDR3 size: 14 residues. Germline CDR1 and CDR2: LGHNT and FRNRAP. The CDR3, as DNA: TGTGCTAGTGCTCTCCGCAGGGGCGTCACTGAAGCTTTCTTT. This gives the protein CASALRRGVTEAFF.

The J gene is TRBJ2-4, the V gene TRBV27, with D possibly matching TRBD2 (6 bases). This CDR3 is built from 16 residues. V gave up 8 bases and J gave up 0 bases, with 17 bases separating them. Germline CDR1 is MNHEY and CDR2 is SMNVEV (reference sequence). CDR3 amino acids: CASFPHSGIAKNIQYF. For the CDR3, the DNA is TGTGCCAGCTTCCCACATAGCGGCATAGCCAAAAACATTCAGTACTTC.

The J gene is TRBJ1-1, the V gene TRBV11-2, with D maybe TRBD1 (5 bases). V lost 5 bases and J lost 3, with 13 bases in between. There are 14 residues in the CDR3. Germline V CDR1 and CDR2: SGHAT, FQNNGV. Here the CDR3 reads CASSVSFRDTEAFF. The CDR3, as DNA: TGTGCCAGCAGCGTATCATTCAGGGACACTGAAGCTTTCTTT.